These 8 T cell receptor beta chains originate from one sample sequenced in a study of T-cell memory formation after mild COVID-19. TCRdb independently ran MiXCR on the 5' RACE reads; one entry per CDR3 protein. The sample yields around 300,000 distinct CDR3 sequences, roughly a fifth seen once. The sequenced material came from PBMCs or a T cell subset sorted from them (not recorded which). These TCRs come from a man aged 18 to 29 who had mild COVID-19 (a few samples of this study predate the infection). Cell type and time point are not known.

CDR3 in DNA: TGTGCCAGCAGCTTAACCCAGAGGGGCACTGAAGCTTTCTTT. Translation gives CASSLTQRGTEAFF. This sequence joins TRBV7-2 and TRBJ1-1; D perhaps matches TRBD1 (5 bases). Trimming removed 2 bases at V and 4 bases at J, with 11 bases between. Germline values: CDR1 SGHTA, CDR2 FQGNSA. This CDR3 has 14 residues.

This clonotype has just a few counts. The chain couples TRBV20-1 to TRBJ2-1, with 7 bases that match TRBD2. This CDR3 is built from 15 residues. Germline CDR1 reads DFQATT; CDR2 reads SNEGSKA (reference sequence). Trimming cost V 1 base and J 3 bases; bases outside gene matches: 6. The CDR3 region is CSARAAGTNYNEQFF. The DNA for the CDR3 is TGCAGTGCTAGAGCCGCCGGGACTAACTACAATGAGCAGTTCTTC.

In its sample, this clonotype was seen a few times. V usage is TRBV6-1 and J usage is TRBJ2-7; a weak D match, TRBD2 (6 bases). Germline loops: CDR1 MNHNS, CDR2 SASEGT. This CDR3 contains 15 residues. V was shortened by 1 base and J by 4 bases, with 14 bases between the two germline ends. CDR3 bases: TGTGCCAGCAGTGAAGGGAGGGGCGAGGTGTACGAGCAGTACTTC. Encoded protein: CASSEGRGEVYEQYF.

The chain carries TRBV7-8 and TRBJ2-1; TRBD2 matches 10 bases. Trimming at V came to 8 bases and at J to 13 bases, leaving 14 bases not matched to a gene. Germline assignment: CDR1 SGHVS and CDR2 FQNEAQ. CDR3 length: 14 amino acids. The CDR3 region is CASFGTSVLISQFF. The CDR3 bases are TGTGCCAGCTTCGGGACTAGCGTCTTGATCTCCCAGTTCTTC.

This clonotype has a count of ten or more. The V gene is TRBV9, the J gene TRBJ2-3; the D gene is possibly TRBD2 (6 bases). The CDR3 extends over 14 amino acids. Germline loops: CDR1 SGDLS, CDR2 YYNGEE. The germline V and J ends were trimmed by 3 bases and 2 bases, with 10 bases remaining between them. The CDR3 region is CASSASGSTDTQYF. The CDR3 DNA is TGTGCCAGCAGCGCGAGCGGGTCCACAGATACGCAGTATTTT.

The gene calls are TRBV27 and TRBJ2-5; D may be TRBD2 (5 bases). Trimming removed 6 bases from V and 4 bases from J, with 21 bases in between. CDR3 length: 16 amino acids. Germline-derived CDR1 and CDR2 are MNHEY and SMNVEV (reference sequence). This CDR3 reads CASRPTHEWAGETQYF. The DNA of the CDR3 is TGTGCCAGCAGACCAACTCATGAGTGGGCGGGAGAGACCCAGTACTTC.

This clonotype was observed a handful of times. The V call is TRBV5-5, the J call TRBJ2-7, with D tentatively TRBD1 or TRBD2 (5 bases each). This CDR3 has 15 residues. V was trimmed by 4 bases and J by 1 base, leaving 15 bases between them. From germline, CDR1 is SGHKS and CDR2 YYEKEE (reference sequence). CDR3 in DNA: TGTGCCAGCAGCAGAACCGGGACGGAATCCTACGAGCAGTACGTC. This sequence encodes CASSRTGTESYEQYV.

In this sample, this clonotype turned up a few times. The chain recombines TRBV4-2 with TRBJ1-2, with TRBD1 matching over 7 bases. Germline CDR1 reads LGHNA; CDR2 reads YNFKEQ. This CDR3 is 19 amino acids long. The J segment lost 1 base and the V segment lost 0 bases, leaving 14 bases of the junction unmatched. The CDR3 nucleotides read TGTGCCAGCAGCCAAGAAGCCCAGACCTTTACAGGGGATAACTATGGCTACACCTTC. It yields the protein CASSQEAQTFTGDNYGYTF.